These 30 T cell receptor beta chains share one sample of origin, sequenced in a study of blood T cell repertoires in COVID-19. The table came from immunoSEQ multiplex PCR; TCRdb's copy has only in-frame clones and leaves some out. The sample holds about 350,000 clones; approximately 87% are singletons and the top ten take roughly 6%. Specimen: peripheral blood. These receptors were taken from a woman between 45 and 65 years old with COVID-19, enrolled during active disease.

The chain is built from TRBV19 and TRBJ2-1; tentatively, D is TRBD1 (7 bases). Per germline, CDR1 LNHDA and CDR2 SQIVND (reference sequence). The CDR3 covers 18 residues. V was cut by 1 base and J by 0 bases, with 16 bases left in between. CDR3 amino acids: CASSIVTQGRSSYNEQFF. In DNA form, the CDR3 reads TGTGCCAGTAGTATAGTAACACAGGGGAGGAGCTCCTACAATGAGCAGTTCTTC.

This chain uses TRBV19 with TRBJ2-7, with D maybe TRBD1 (6 bases). The CDR3 spans 13 residues. Trimming left V 1 base short and J 5 bases short, with 9 bases between. The germline V gene encodes CDR1 LNHDA and CDR2 SQIVND (reference sequence). The CDR3 DNA sequence: TGTGCCAGTAGTATAGGAAGGACAGACGAGCAGTACTTC. It specifies CASSIGRTDEQYF.

A few counts support this clone. V and J are TRBV7-8 and TRBJ2-1, with a weak D call TRBD2 (5 bases). Deletions cut 1 base from V and 4 bases from J, with 14 bases between. The CDR3 length is 16 residues. CDR1 and CDR2 (germline): SGHVS, FQNEAQ. DNA of the CDR3: TGTGCCAGCAGCTTAGGGGTCCAGCGAGGGTACAATGAGCAGTTCTTC. It yields the protein CASSLGVQRGYNEQFF.

The gene calls are TRBV20-1 and TRBJ2-1; 9 bases are a match to TRBD2. Germline values: CDR1 DFQATT, CDR2 SNEGSKA (reference sequence). This CDR3 has 14 amino acids. The J segment lost 7 bases and the V segment lost 3 bases, leaving 7 bases of the junction unmatched. This CDR3 reads CSASGGRAKNEQFF. The DNA for the CDR3 is TGCAGTGCTAGTGGCGGGAGGGCGAAGAATGAGCAGTTCTTC.

This clone was seen a single time. V and J are TRBV19 and TRBJ2-7, with 7 bases lining up with TRBD1. The trim removed 4 bases at V and 2 bases at J, leaving 8 bases unmatched. This CDR3 spans 15 amino acids. Germline lookup yields CDR1 LNHDA and CDR2 SQIVND (reference sequence). CDR3: CASSTFRTGTYEQYF. The CDR3 DNA is TGTGCCAGTAGTACCTTTAGGACAGGTACCTACGAGCAGTACTTC.

This clone was seen once. The V and J genes are TRBV27 and TRBJ2-5; 9 nucleotides agree with TRBD2. Germline V gene lookup returns CDR1 MNHEY and CDR2 SMNVEV (reference sequence). The CDR3 has 15 residues. V trimming: 4 bases; J trimming: 5 bases; junction bases outside the gene matches: 8. The CDR3 DNA follows: TGTGCCAGCAGTTCTTTAGCGGGAGTTAGGGAGACCCAGTACTTC. Encoded protein: CASSSLAGVRETQYF.

This clone was seen just once. The rearrangement uses TRBV11-2 and TRBJ1-1; TRBD1 might be the D (5 bases). V lost 3 bases to trimming and J lost 4 bases, with 9 bases between them. Germline lookup yields CDR1 SGHAT and CDR2 FQNNGV. The length of the CDR3 is 13 residues. The CDR3 DNA is TGTGCCAGCAGCTTGAGGGGAGGCACTGAAGCTTTCTTT. Amino acid sequence: CASSLRGGTEAFF.

V usage is TRBV10-3 and J usage is TRBJ1-5; D remains ambiguous. The CDR3 length is 13 residues. The V end lost 6 bases, the J end lost 0 bases, and 6 bases lay between the germline ends. CDR1 and CDR2 (germline): ENHRY, SYGVKD. The CDR3 region has the DNA TGTGCCATCAGCCAGAATAGCAATCAGCCCCAGCATTTT. Amino acids: CAISQNSNQPQHF.

The chain has TRBV25-1 and TRBJ2-7; D perhaps matches TRBD1 (6 bases). Trimming removed 6 bases at V and 5 bases at J, with 14 bases between. CDR3 length: 13 amino acids. Germline lookup yields CDR1 MGHDK and CDR2 SYGVNS. The CDR3 is CASRRQGKNEQYF. The DNA for the CDR3 is TGTGCCAGCAGAAGGCAGGGGAAGAACGAGCAGTACTTC.

V is TRBV7-9 and J is TRBJ2-1; 7 nucleotides match TRBD1. The V gene end was trimmed by 5 bases and the J gene end by 5 bases; junction bases not matched to a gene: 6. Germline assignment: CDR1 SEHNR and CDR2 FQNEAQ (reference sequence). CDR3 length equals 14 residues. CDR3 sequence (DNA): TGTGCCAGCAGCCTCCCGGACAGGAACAATGAGCAGTTCTTC. It encodes CASSLPDRNNEQFF.

This chain uses TRBV5-4 with TRBJ1-2; D is perhaps TRBD1 (5 bases). Trimming removed 5 bases from V and 4 bases from J, with 21 bases in between. The germline gives CDR1 SGHNT, CDR2 YYREEE (reference sequence). This CDR3 spans 16 amino acids. The CDR3 loop reads CASRSGGGPTIYGYTF. The CDR3, as DNA: TGTGCCAGCAGATCCGGGGGGGGACCGACGATCTATGGCTACACCTTC. Using reference TRBV5-4 and TRBJ1-2 for the parts outside the CDR3, the full variable domain is ETGVTQSPTHLIKTRGQQVTLRCSSQSGHNTVSWYQQALGQGPQFIFQYYREEENGRGNFPPRFSGLQFPNYSSELNVNALELDDSALYLCASRSGGGPTIYGYTFGSGTRLTVV.

The chain has TRBV7-2 and TRBJ1-5; D not certain. Trimming pared 5 bases from V and 6 bases from J, leaving 11 bases between. The CDR3 length is 13 residues. The germline V gene has CDR1 SGHTA and CDR2 FQGNSA. CDR3 coding DNA: TGTGCCAGCAGCCCGAATCCAGGTCAGCCCCAGCATTTT. Protein sequence: CASSPNPGQPQHF.

The V gene is TRBV12-3 or TRBV12-4, the J gene TRBJ1-2; perhaps TRBD1 as D (5 bases). The CDR3 totals 13 residues. V was shortened by 3 bases and J by 4 bases, with 9 bases between the two germline ends. CDR3 nucleotide sequence: TGTGCCAGCAGTTTTGGGGGGACCTATGGCTACACCTTC. Translation: CASSFGGTYGYTF.

V gene TRBV11-2 combines with J gene TRBJ2-1; TRBD2 matches 7 bases. Trimming cost V 3 bases and J 7 bases; bases outside gene matches: 12. Germline CDR1 SGHAT, CDR2 FQNNGV. CDR3 size: 16 residues. CDR3 protein: CASSFLAAPTLNEQFF. CDR3 bases: TGTGCCAGCAGCTTTCTAGCGGCCCCAACCTTAAATGAGCAGTTCTTC.

The chain has TRBV12-3 or TRBV12-4 and TRBJ2-1; no clear D. This CDR3 comprises 13 residues. V was pared by 6 bases and J by 5 bases, with 11 bases between. CDR3 sequence (DNA): TGTGCCAGCAGCCATCCCTACGACAATGAGCAGTTCTTC. This translates into CASSHPYDNEQFF.

This clone was counted a few times. This rearrangement joins TRBV24-1 to TRBJ2-7; 8 bases agree with TRBD1. This CDR3 is built from 12 residues. Losses at the gene ends were 7 bases for V and 7 bases for J; bases not matched to a gene: 5. Germline CDR1 and CDR2: KGHDR and SFDVKD. The CDR3 spells CATRDRVGEQYF. CDR3 bases: TGTGCCACCAGGGACAGGGTAGGGGAGCAGTACTTC.

This clone occurred many times. The rearrangement joins TRBV5-5 to TRBJ2-2; TRBD1 agrees at 7 bases. CDR3 length equals 15 residues. V was clipped by 5 bases and J by 4 bases; unmatched bases: 8. Germline-derived CDR1 and CDR2 are SGHKS and YYEKEE (reference sequence). The CDR3 DNA reads as TGTGCCAGCAGACAAGGGACAGTTCGCACCGGGGAGCTGTTTTTT. As protein: CASRQGTVRTGELFF.

The chain joins TRBV27 to TRBJ2-2; a weak D match, TRBD1 (5 bases). The CDR3 sequence is 17 residues long. V was trimmed by 2 bases and J by 6 bases, leaving 19 bases between them. The germline V gene encodes CDR1 MNHEY and CDR2 SMNVEV (reference sequence). CDR3 sequence: CASSLRVTGAQAGELFF. DNA for the CDR3: TGTGCCAGCAGTTTAAGGGTGACTGGGGCGCAAGCCGGGGAGCTGTTTTTT.

This clone was seen only a few times. The chain uses TRBV14 and TRBJ1-1; no definite D call. The CDR3 extends over 13 amino acids. Germline values: CDR1 SGHDN, CDR2 FVKESK. The V end lost 0 bases, the J end lost 8 bases, and 10 bases lay between the germline ends. In nucleotides, the CDR3 is TGTGCCAGCAGCCAAGATATGATACGGGAAGCTTTCTTT. It codes for CASSQDMIREAFF.

V and J are TRBV6-2 or TRBV6-3 and TRBJ2-7; 7 positions agree with TRBD2. CDR3 length: 15 amino acids. V was pared by 2 bases and J by 1 base, with 5 bases of the junction left unmatched. Per the germline V gene, CDR1 is MNHEY and CDR2 is SVGEGT. The CDR3 loop reads CASSYVAGESYEQYF. As DNA, the CDR3 is TGTGCCAGCAGTTACGTCGCGGGAGAATCCTACGAGCAGTACTTC.

The rearrangement joins TRBV7-3 to TRBJ2-3; maybe TRBD2 (6 bases). Germline CDR1 reads SGHTA; CDR2 reads FQGTGA. V lost 4 bases to trimming and J lost 4 bases, with 15 bases between them. There are 15 residues in the CDR3. In nucleotides, the CDR3 is TGTGCCAGCAGCTCAAGAGGCGGGATTTCAGATACGCAGTATTTT. It yields the protein CASSSRGGISDTQYF.

The chain carries TRBV11-2 and TRBJ2-7; TRBD2 matches at 7 bases. The CDR3 extends over 14 amino acids. Per germline, CDR1 SGHAT and CDR2 FQNNGV. V trimming: 0 bases; J trimming: 7 bases; junction bases outside the gene matches: 6. CDR3 residues: CASSLEGGLIEQYF. DNA for the CDR3: TGTGCCAGCAGCTTAGAGGGAGGGCTTATTGAGCAGTACTTC.

This clone was counted a few times. The V gene is TRBV18, the J gene TRBJ1-1, with D possibly being TRBD1 (6 bases). Trimming stripped 6 bases from V and 1 base from J, with 12 bases between. The CDR3 contains 14 residues. Germline values: CDR1 KGHSH, CDR2 LQKENI. CDR3 DNA: TGTGCCAGCTCTCCCGGGACAAAGAACACTGAAGCTTTCTTT. Residues: CASSPGTKNTEAFF.

The gene calls are TRBV2 and TRBJ2-6; the D is unclear. In germline, CDR1 is SNHLY, CDR2 FYNNEI. This CDR3 has 16 amino acids. V lost 4 bases, J lost 0 bases, and 10 bases lay in between. The CDR3 DNA reads as TGTGCCAGCAGTGGAGGCAGAACCTCTGGGGCCAACGTCCTGACTTTC. It encodes CASSGGRTSGANVLTF.

This rearrangement joins TRBV5-1 to TRBJ2-2; no clear D. The length of the CDR3 is 16 residues. V lost 2 bases to trimming and J lost 1 base, with 12 bases between them. In germline, CDR1 is SGHRS, CDR2 YFSETQ. The CDR3 nucleotides read TGCGCCAGCAGCTTAACTCAAACTCTGAACACCGGGGAGCTGTTTTTT. This translates into CASSLTQTLNTGELFF.

The chain couples TRBV12-5 to TRBJ2-1, with TRBD2 identical over 14 bases. Germline assignment: CDR1 LGHNT and CDR2 FRNRAP. The length of the CDR3 is 19 residues. V lost 6 bases to trimming and J lost 0 bases; unmatched junction nucleotides: 10. The CDR3 loop is CASGTGLAGGPYSYNEQFF. In DNA, the CDR3 is TGTGCTAGTGGCACTGGACTAGCGGGAGGCCCTTACTCCTACAATGAGCAGTTCTTC.

This clone was observed a few times. The J gene is TRBJ2-7, the V gene TRBV10-1; D is unresolved. V was pared by 2 bases and J by 0 bases, with 14 bases between. Per the germline V gene, CDR1 is WNHNN and CDR2 is SYGVQD (reference sequence). This CDR3 contains 16 residues. Here the CDR3 DNA reads TGCGCCAGCAGTGAGGTAACAGCCACGAACTCCTACGAGCAGTACTTC. Protein sequence: CASSEVTATNSYEQYF.

The J gene is TRBJ1-2, the V gene TRBV7-2; 8 positions agree with TRBD1. This CDR3 contains 16 residues. Germline CDR1 is SGHTA and CDR2 is FQGNSA. V lost 4 bases to trimming and J lost 4 bases; unmatched junction nucleotides: 11. The DNA for the CDR3 is TGTGCCAGCAGCTCCTCTGGACAGGGAAGGGGCTATGGCTACACCTTC. It translates to CASSSSGQGRGYGYTF.

This clone was seen only once. The chain couples TRBV3-1 (or the pseudogene TRBV3-2) to TRBJ2-2; 11 bases are a match to TRBD1. The J segment lost 3 bases and the V segment lost 4 bases, leaving 4 bases of the junction unmatched. The CDR3 is 16 residues long. CDR1 is LGHDT, CDR2 YNNKEL, per germline (reference sequence). This chain's CDR3 is CASSLGTGGDTGELFF. The CDR3 coding sequence is TGTGCCAGCAGCCTAGGGACAGGGGGTGACACCGGGGAGCTGTTTTTT.

This chain uses TRBV6-2 or TRBV6-3 with TRBJ2-2; D is possibly TRBD2 (6 bases). Germline CDR1 reads MNHEY; CDR2 reads SVGEGT. CDR3 length: 13 residues. With 4 bases removed from V and 9 bases from J, the gap between germline ends came to 12 bases. The CDR3 reads CASSSGTLRELFF. CDR3 bases: TGTGCCAGCAGTTCTGGGACTCTCAGGGAGCTGTTTTTT.